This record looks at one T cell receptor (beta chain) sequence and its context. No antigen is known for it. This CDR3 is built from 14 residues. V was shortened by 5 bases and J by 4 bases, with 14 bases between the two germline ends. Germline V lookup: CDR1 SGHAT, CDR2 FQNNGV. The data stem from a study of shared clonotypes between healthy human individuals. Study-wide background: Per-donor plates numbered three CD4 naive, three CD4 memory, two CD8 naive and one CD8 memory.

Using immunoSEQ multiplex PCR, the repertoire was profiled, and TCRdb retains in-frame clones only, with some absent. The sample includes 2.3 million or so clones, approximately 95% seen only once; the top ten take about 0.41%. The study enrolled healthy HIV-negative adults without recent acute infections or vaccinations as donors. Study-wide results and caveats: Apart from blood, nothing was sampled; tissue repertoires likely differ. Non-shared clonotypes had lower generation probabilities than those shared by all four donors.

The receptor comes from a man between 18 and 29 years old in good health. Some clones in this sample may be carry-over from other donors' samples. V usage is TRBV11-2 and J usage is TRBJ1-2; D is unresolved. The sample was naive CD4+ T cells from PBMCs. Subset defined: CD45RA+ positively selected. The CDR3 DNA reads TGTGCCAGCAGCCCGGACGGTGTCCCCTATGGCTACACCTTC. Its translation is CASSPDGVPYGYTF.